The present entry profiles one T cell receptor (beta chain) with its context. Its antigen is as yet unknown. The data were taken from a study of cytomegalovirus exposure and HLA in healthy donors. Whole-study context: As released early, the data held about 85 million unique TCRs from HLA-typed donors.

The PCR employed 60 Vbeta primers together with 13 Jbeta primers. Assay used: immunoSEQ multiplex PCR; TCRdb lists only in-frame clones, some missing. The data contain 200,000 or so clones, approximately 80% of them singletons. The CDR3 has 15 amino acids. Per germline, CDR1 KGHSH and CDR2 LQKENI. After removal of 3 bases from V and 2 bases from J, the junction contained 5 bases not matched to a gene. Study-level findings and limits: TRBV6-2, TRBV6-3 and some other V segments were excluded as indistinguishable. According to the study, 150 to 200 TCR beta chains were cytomegalovirus-associated. Beyond CMV serostatus, there was no information to go on about immune exposure.

This receptor was taken from a boy between 2 and 10 years old in good health and CMV-seronegative. The V call is TRBV18, the J call TRBJ2-7; 9 positions agree with TRBD1. Sequenced sample: PBMCs. The CDR3 nucleotides are TGTGCCAGCTCACCCCGGGACAGGGTCCCCTACGAGCAGTACTTC. Protein: CASSPRDRVPYEQYF.